This T cell receptor beta chain was retrieved from a study of T-cell reconstitution after alpha-beta-depleted transplantation in children. Overall study findings and caveats: Newly produced T cells mostly provided counts and TCRbeta diversity after one year, as hyperexpanded clones declined. Several hundred graft clones that had expanded were reportedly the source of alpha-beta T cells about two months after transplant.

For TCRbeta, the library was prepared with unique molecular identifiers. One entry per CDR3 protein, called by TCRdb with MiXCR from the PCR reads. The data contain under 35,000 distinct CDR3 sequences, about 5.8% of them singletons. This clonotype was found many times. Its antigen is undetermined. The germline V gene has CDR1 KGHSH and CDR2 LQKENI. With V trimmed by 0 bases and J by 0 bases, 7 bases remained unmatched. The CDR3 extends over 19 amino acids. V gene TRBV18 combines with J gene TRBJ2-1; 11 bases align to TRBD2. The sequence came from a male patient aged 10-17 years who had a stem cell transplant for acute myeloid leukemia, so the T cells may come from the graft donor. The specimen was PBMCs, mostly from graft donor cells, collected 180 days after TCRalphabeta/CD19-depleted stem cell transplant. Here the CDR3 DNA reads TGTGCCAGCTCACCACCGTATAGCGGGGGGGGTAGCTCCTACAATGAGCAGTTCTTC. It specifies CASSPPYSGGGSSYNEQFF. Drawing the rest from reference TRBV18 and TRBJ2-1, the complete variable domain is NAGVMQNPRHLVRRRGQEARLRCSPMKGHSHVYWYRQLPEEGLKFMVYLQKENIIDESGMPKERFSAEFPKEGPSILRIQQVVRGDSAAYFCASSPPYSGGGSSYNEQFFGPGTRLTVL.